The 11 T cell receptor beta chains presented below share a single source sample, sequenced in a study of post-analysis software for immune sequencing data. Study outcomes and limitations: When patients were compared with controls, a handful of TRBV segments were more frequent, TRBV5-6, TRBV5-1 and TRBV20-1 among them.

These receptors have no known antigen. Included in the TCR beta cDNA libraries were unique molecular identifiers. A single record per CDR3 protein comes from TCRdb applying MiXCR to the PCR reads. Of about 760,000 distinct CDR3 sequences listed, roughly 29% are singletons. Material for sequencing was blood. These receptors came from a girl aged 10-17 years with multiple sclerosis.

The V call is TRBV5-1, the J call TRBJ2-1; 11 bases are a match to TRBD2. Trimming removed 1 base from V and 7 bases from J; junction bases left unmatched: 4. In germline, CDR1 is SGHRS, CDR2 YFSETQ. The length of the CDR3 is 15 residues. The CDR3: CASSLKLAGANEQFF. The CDR3, as DNA: TGCGCCAGCAGCTTGAAACTAGCGGGAGCTAATGAGCAGTTCTTC.

This sequence joins TRBV12-3 or TRBV12-4 and TRBJ1-5; possibly TRBD1 for D (6 bases). The V and J ends lost 6 bases and 3 bases respectively, with 12 bases between them. The CDR3 extends over 14 amino acids. The CDR3 nucleotides are TGTGCCAGCAGAGGGACACCGAACAATCAGCCCCAGCATTTT. This encodes CASRGTPNNQPQHF.

This clonotype has a count of ten or more. This chain connects TRBV10-3 to TRBJ2-1, with TRBD2 matching over 8 bases. CDR1 and CDR2 (germline): ENHRY, SYGVKD. CDR3 length equals 17 residues. V dropped 0 bases and J dropped 10; count of bases not matched to a gene: 14. CDR3 region: CAISESVFGLAGGEQFF. For the CDR3, the DNA is TGTGCCATCAGTGAGTCGGTCTTCGGTCTAGCGGGTGGCGAGCAGTTCTTC.

V is TRBV5-8 and J is TRBJ2-5, with 9 bases that match TRBD2. Germline-derived CDR1 and CDR2 are SGHTS and YDEGEE. CDR3 length: 18 amino acids. The trim removed 2 bases at V and 3 bases at J, leaving 14 bases unmatched. CDR3 DNA: TGTGCCAGCAGCTTATGGTTTGGGCTAGCGGGAAAGGAAGAGACCCAGTACTTC. As protein: CASSLWFGLAGKEETQYF.

This clonotype was detected only a few times. V usage is TRBV6-5 and J usage is TRBJ2-5, with D possibly TRBD2 on 5 matching bases. V was shortened by 2 bases and J by 3 bases, with 7 bases between the two germline ends. This CDR3 comprises 13 residues. Germline CDR1 and CDR2: MNHEY and SVGAGI. CDR3 in amino acids: CASSYVREETQYF. DNA for the CDR3: TGTGCCAGCAGTTACGTGCGGGAAGAGACCCAGTACTTC.

The chain is built from TRBV10-2 and TRBJ1-1; no definite D call. Trimming removed 6 bases at V and 4 bases at J, with 12 bases between. Germline assignment: CDR1 WSHSY and CDR2 SAAADI. The CDR3 covers 13 residues. The CDR3: CASREAKGTEAFF. The CDR3 DNA reads TGCGCCAGCAGGGAGGCCAAGGGCACTGAAGCTTTCTTT.

V gene TRBV14 combines with J gene TRBJ2-5; the match to TRBD2 covers 9 bases. The CDR3 extends over 16 amino acids. The trim removed 2 bases at V and 11 bases at J, leaving 15 bases unmatched. Germline V lookup: CDR1 SGHDN, CDR2 FVKESK. CDR3 nucleotides: TGTGCCAGCAGCCAAACCGGGCTAGCGGGGAACAATGAGCAGTACTTC. Protein product: CASSQTGLAGNNEQYF.

The gene calls are TRBV20-1 and TRBJ1-5; maybe TRBD1 (6 bases). CDR1 DFQATT and CDR2 SNEGSKA come from the germline V gene (reference sequence). Trimming shortened V by 6 bases and J by 1 base, and 28 bases separated the two germline ends. The CDR3 totals 19 residues. The CDR3 region is CSAETIGGSGEWSNQPQHF. The CDR3 nucleotides read TGCAGTGCAGAGACGATAGGGGGGTCAGGCGAGTGGAGCAATCAGCCCCAGCATTTT.

This chain uses TRBV11-2 with TRBJ1-5; D is unclear. The V and J ends lost 1 base and 1 base respectively, with 11 bases between them. Germline V gene lookup returns CDR1 SGHAT and CDR2 FQNNGV. The CDR3 is 16 amino acids. Here the CDR3 reads CASSLVGGISNQPQHF. Written as DNA, the CDR3 is TGTGCCAGCAGCTTAGTAGGAGGGATAAGCAATCAGCCCCAGCATTTT.

V is TRBV4-1 and J is TRBJ2-5; D ambiguous. Matching the DNA end better, TRBJ2-7 makes the J call doubtful. CDR3 length equals 13 residues. Germline loops: CDR1 MGHRA, CDR2 YSYEKL. The CDR3 here is CASSQAREYEQYF. CDR3 bases: TGCGCCAGCAGCCAAGCAAGGGAATACGAGCAGTACTTC.

This clonotype was recorded a few times. This sequence may be a read error, since a much larger clone differs from it by one base. CDR3 nucleotide sequence: TGCAGCGTTGAAGATGGGCCAAATATAAAGGCCAATGAGCAGTACTTC. Its translation is CSVEDGPNIKANEQYF. The V gene is TRBV29-1, the J gene TRBJ2-5; D not resolved. The CDR3 has 16 residues. In germline, CDR1 is SQVTM, CDR2 ANQGSEA. Trimming removed 0 bases at V and 11 bases at J, with 25 bases between.